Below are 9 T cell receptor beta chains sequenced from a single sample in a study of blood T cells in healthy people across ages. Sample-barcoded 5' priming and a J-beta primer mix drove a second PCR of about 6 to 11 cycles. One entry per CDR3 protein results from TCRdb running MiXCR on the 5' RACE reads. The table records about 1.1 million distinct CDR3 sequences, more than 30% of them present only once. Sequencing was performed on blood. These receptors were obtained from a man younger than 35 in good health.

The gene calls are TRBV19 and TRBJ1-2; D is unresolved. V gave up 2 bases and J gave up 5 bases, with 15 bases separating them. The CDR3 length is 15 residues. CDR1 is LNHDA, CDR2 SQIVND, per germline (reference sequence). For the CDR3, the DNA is TGTGCCAGTAGTATAAGGGCGGACGTACTATATGGCTACACCTTC. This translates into CASSIRADVLYGYTF.

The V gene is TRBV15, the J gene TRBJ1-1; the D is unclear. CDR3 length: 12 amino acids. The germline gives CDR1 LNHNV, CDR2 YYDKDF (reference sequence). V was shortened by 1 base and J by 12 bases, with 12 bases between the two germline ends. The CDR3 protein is CATSRASDTPFF. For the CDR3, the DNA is TGTGCCACCAGCAGAGCTTCAGACACTCCTTTCTTT.

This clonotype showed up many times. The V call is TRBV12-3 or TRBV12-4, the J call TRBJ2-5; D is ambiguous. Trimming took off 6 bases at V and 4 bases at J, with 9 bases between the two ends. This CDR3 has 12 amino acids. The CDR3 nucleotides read TGTGCCAGCAGCTTACCCCGAGAGACCCAGTACTTC. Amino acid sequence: CASSLPRETQYF.

CDR3 sequence reads: CASSVSSAEQYF. CDR3 sequence (DNA): TGCGCCAGCAGCGTATCTAGCGCCGAGCAGTACTTC. V gene TRBV5-1 combines with J gene TRBJ2-7; the D gene is possibly TRBD2 (6 bases). V was cut by 4 bases and J by 6 bases, with 11 bases left in between. This CDR3 region has 12 residues. Germline V gene lookup returns CDR1 SGHRS and CDR2 YFSETQ.

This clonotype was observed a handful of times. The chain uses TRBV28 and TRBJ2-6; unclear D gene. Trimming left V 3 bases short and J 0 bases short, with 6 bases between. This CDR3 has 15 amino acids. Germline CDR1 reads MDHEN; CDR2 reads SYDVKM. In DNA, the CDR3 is TGTGCCAGCAGTTTGCAGCACTCTGGGGCCAACGTCCTGACTTTC. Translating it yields CASSLQHSGANVLTF.

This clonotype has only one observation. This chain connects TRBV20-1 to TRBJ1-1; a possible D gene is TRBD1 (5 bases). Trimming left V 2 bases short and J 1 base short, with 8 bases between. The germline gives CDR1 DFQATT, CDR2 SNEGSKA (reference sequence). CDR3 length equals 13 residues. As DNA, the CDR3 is TGCAGTGCTAGAAGACAGCCGAACACTGAAGCTTTCTTT. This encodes CSARRQPNTEAFF.

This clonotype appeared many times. The CDR3 DNA is TGTGCCAGCAGCCCCGACAGGGATAGGCAAGAGACCCAGTACTTC. This gives the protein CASSPDRDRQETQYF. This chain uses TRBV9 with TRBJ2-5; 7 bases fit TRBD1. The ends lost 4 bases at V and 2 bases at J; junction bases unmatched: 8. The CDR3 is 15 residues long. Germline V CDR1 and CDR2: SGDLS, YYNGEE.

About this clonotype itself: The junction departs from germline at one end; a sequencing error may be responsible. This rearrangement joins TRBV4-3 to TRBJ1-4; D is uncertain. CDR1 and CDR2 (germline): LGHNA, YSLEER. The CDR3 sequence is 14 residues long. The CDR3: CVSSQERADEKLFF. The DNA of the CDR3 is TGCGTCAGCAGCCAAGAAAGGGCAGACGAAAAACTGTTTTTT.

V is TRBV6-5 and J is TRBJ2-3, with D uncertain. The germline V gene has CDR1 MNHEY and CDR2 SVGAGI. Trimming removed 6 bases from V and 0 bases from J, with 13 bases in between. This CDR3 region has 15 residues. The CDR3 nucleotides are TGTGCCAGCAGCCCAGGCCGGCCTAGCACAGATACGCAGTATTTT. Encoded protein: CASSPGRPSTDTQYF.